This TCR beta chain was recovered during a study of monozygotic twins with inflammatory bowel disease. A note on this clonotype: Its cognate antigen is unknown.

CDR3 length: 15 amino acids. Per the germline V gene, CDR1 is MNHNS and CDR2 is SASEGT. Using the 5' RACE reads, TCRdb records one entry per CDR3 protein without DNA. This sample's table reports some 450,000 distinct CDR3 sequences. Study findings and constraints: Healthy co-twins, by inverse Simpson, had higher TCRbeta diversity than their siblings with IBD.

The clonotype comes from a human donor with ulcerative colitis or Crohn's disease, or a healthy co-twin of an affected twin (not recorded which). The chain combines TRBV6-1 with TRBJ2-7; checking the TCRdb D call of TRBD1 is not possible without DNA. Material for sequencing was blood. CDR3 region: CASSGRGQLSYEQYF.